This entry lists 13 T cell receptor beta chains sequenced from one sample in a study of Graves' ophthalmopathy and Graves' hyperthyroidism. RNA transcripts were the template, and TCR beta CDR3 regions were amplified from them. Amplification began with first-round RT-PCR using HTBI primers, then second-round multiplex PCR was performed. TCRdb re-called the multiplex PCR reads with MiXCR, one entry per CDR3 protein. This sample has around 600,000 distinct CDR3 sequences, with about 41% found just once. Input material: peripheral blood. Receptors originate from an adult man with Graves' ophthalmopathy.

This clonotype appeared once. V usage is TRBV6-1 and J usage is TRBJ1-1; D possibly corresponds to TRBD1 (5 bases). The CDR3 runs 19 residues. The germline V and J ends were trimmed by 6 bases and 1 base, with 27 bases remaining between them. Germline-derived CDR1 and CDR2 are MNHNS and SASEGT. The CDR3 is CASRAKGRGIMYGNTEAFF. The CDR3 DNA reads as TGTGCCAGCAGGGCCAAAGGACGGGGGATAATGTATGGGAACACTGAAGCTTTCTTT.

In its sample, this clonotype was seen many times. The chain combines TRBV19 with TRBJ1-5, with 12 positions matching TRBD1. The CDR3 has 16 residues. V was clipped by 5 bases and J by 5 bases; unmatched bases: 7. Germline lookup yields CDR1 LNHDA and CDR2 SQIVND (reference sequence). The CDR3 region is CASSWTGTGGYQPQHF. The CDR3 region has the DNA TGTGCCAGTAGTTGGACCGGGACAGGGGGCTATCAGCCCCAGCATTTT.

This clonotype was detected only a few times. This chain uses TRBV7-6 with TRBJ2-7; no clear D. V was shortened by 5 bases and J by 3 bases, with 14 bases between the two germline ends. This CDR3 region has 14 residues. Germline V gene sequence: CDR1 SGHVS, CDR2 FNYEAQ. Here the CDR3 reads CASSSPDAGYEQYF. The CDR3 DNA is TGTGCCAGCAGCAGCCCGGACGCTGGCTACGAGCAGTACTTC.

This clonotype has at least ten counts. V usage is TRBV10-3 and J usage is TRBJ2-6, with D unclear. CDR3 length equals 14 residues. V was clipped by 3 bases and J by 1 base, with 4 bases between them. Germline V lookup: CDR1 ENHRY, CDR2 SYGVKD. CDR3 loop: CAISEQSGANVLTF. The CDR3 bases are TGTGCCATCAGTGAACAGTCTGGGGCCAACGTCCTGACTTTC.

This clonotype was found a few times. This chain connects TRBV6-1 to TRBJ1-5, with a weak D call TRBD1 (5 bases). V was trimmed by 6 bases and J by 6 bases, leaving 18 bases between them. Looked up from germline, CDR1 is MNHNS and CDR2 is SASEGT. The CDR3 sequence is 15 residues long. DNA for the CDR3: TGTGCCAGCAGCCCGGTTGGGGCGCTCGGTCAGCCCCAGCATTTT. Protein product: CASSPVGALGQPQHF.

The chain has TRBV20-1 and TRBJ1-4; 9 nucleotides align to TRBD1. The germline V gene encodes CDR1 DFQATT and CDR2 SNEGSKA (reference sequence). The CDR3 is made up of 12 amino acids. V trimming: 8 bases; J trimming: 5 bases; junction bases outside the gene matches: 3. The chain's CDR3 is CSPGQGNEKLFF. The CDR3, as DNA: TGCAGTCCGGGACAGGGAAATGAAAAACTGTTTTTT.

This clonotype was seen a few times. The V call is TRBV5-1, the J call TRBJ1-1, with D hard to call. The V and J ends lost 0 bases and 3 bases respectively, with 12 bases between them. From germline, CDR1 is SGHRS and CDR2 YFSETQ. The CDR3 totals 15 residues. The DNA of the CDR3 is TGCGCCAGCAGCTTGGGAGCGGCGGGTGACACTGAAGCTTTCTTT. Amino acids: CASSLGAAGDTEAFF.

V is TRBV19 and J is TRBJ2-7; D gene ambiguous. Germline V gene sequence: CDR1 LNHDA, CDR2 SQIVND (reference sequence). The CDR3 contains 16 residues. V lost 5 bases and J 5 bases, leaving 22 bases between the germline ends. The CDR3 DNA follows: TGTGCCAGTAGTCCGATGTTCACCTTAAAGGGCAACGAGCAGTACTTC. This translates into CASSPMFTLKGNEQYF.

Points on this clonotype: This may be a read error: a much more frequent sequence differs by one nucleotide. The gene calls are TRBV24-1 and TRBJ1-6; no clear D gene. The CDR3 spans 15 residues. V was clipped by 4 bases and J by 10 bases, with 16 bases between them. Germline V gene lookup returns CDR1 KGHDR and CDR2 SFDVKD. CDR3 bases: TGTGCCACCAGTGAAGCGGGTCAGATTCGATCACCCCTCCACTTT. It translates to CATSEAGQIRSPLHF.

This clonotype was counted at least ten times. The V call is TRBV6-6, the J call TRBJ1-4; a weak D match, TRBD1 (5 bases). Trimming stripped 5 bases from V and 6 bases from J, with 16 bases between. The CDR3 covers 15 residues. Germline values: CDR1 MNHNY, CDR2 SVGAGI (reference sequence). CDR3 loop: CASSRFRVVDEKLFF. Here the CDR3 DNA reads TGTGCCAGCAGTCGATTCAGGGTGGTTGATGAAAAACTGTTTTTT.

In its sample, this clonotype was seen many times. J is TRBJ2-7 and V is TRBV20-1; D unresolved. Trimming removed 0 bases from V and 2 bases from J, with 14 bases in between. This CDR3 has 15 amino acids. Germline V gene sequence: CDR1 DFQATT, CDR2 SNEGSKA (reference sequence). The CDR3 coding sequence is TGCAGTGCTAGAGATCGACGTTTAAGAGCCTACGAGCAGTACTTC. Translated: CSARDRRLRAYEQYF.

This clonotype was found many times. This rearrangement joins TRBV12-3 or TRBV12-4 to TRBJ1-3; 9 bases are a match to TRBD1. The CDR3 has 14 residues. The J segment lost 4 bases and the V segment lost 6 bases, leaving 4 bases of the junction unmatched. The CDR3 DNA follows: TGTGCCAGCAGCCCGGACAGGGGAGGAAACACCATATATTTT. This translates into CASSPDRGGNTIYF.

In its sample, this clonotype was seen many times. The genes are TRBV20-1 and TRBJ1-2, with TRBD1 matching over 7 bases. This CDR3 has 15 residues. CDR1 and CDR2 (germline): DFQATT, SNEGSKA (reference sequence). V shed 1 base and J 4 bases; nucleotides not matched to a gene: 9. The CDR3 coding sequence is TGCAGTGCTAGAGGGGGCACCGGGACAGCCTATGGCTACACCTTC. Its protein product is CSARGGTGTAYGYTF.